The TCR beta chain described here comes from a study of T cell repertoires in cytomegalovirus infection. In the study overall: TCR beta signatures that were public indicated CMV infection and matching HLA type. Study-wide results and caveats: HLA-C-restricted CMV-specific TCR beta clonotypes were dominant in the ex vivo response.

Each CDR3 protein gets one entry after TCRdb re-called the reads with MiXCR. This sample carries about 190,000 distinct CDR3 sequences, about 28% of them seen once, and the ten largest clones take just over 30%. Trimming cost V 1 base and J 3 bases, with 12 bases left between them. The CDR3 runs to 14 residues. Germline CDR1 reads GTSNPN; CDR2 reads SVGIG (reference sequence). For this clonotype: As yet, its antigen is unknown.

Source material: PBMCs. The clonotype was recovered from a human donor in good health (CMV status not recorded). Some clones in this sample may be carry-over from other donors' samples. The chain couples TRBV30 to TRBJ1-1, with TRBD1 as a possible D gene (6 bases). DNA of the CDR3: TGTGCCTGGAGTGGGGTCAGGGGAGACACTGAAGCTTTCTTT. Its translation is CAWSGVRGDTEAFF. The complete variable domain, with remaining parts taken from reference TRBV30 and TRBJ1-1, reads SQTIHQWPATLVQPVGSPLSLECTVEGTSNPNLYWYRQAAGRGLQLLFYSVGIGQISSEVPQNLSASRPQDRQFILSSKKLLLSDSGFYLCAWSGVRGDTEAFFGQGTRLTVV.